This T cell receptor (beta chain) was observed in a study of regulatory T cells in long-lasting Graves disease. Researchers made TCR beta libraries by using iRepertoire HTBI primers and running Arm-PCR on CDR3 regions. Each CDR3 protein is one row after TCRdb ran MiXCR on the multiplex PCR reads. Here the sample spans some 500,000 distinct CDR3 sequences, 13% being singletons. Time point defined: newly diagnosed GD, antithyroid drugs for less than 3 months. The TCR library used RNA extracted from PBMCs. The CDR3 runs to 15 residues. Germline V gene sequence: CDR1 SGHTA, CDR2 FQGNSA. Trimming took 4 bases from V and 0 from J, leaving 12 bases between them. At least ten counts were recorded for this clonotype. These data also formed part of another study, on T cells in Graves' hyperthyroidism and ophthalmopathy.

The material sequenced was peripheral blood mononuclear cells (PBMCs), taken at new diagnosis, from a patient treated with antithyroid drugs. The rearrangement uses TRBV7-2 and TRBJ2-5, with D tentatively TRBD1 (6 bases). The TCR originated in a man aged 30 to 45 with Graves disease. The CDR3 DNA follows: TGTGCCAGCAGCTCGGACAGATCGTACCAAGAGACCCAGTACTTC. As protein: CASSSDRSYQETQYF.